The T cell receptor beta chain described here comes from a study of regulatory T cells in long-lasting Graves disease (dated by TCRdb to the early 2020s). Describing the broader study: Patients with newly diagnosed Graves' disease had been on antithyroid drugs for under 3 months. Peripheral blood TCR sequencing and RNA sequencing compared persistent Graves' disease patients with newly diagnosed Graves' disease patients. A total of around 35 samples underwent TCR sequencing: about 13 from persistent and around 20 from newly diagnosed Graves' disease patients. The study was conducted in China and was registered as a clinical trial.

The paper as a whole reports these results and caveats: The authors acknowledged the small sample size as a limitation that may reduce accuracy. A larger number of public clonotypes was shared among persistent patients (around 2,500) than among newly diagnosed patients (around 890). Compared with newly diagnosed patients, patients with persistent Graves' disease had lower TCR Shannon entropy and fewer highly expanded clones, which suggests clonal expansion. Peripheral blood alone was examined, since thyroid tissue, which constituted the primary lesion, could not be accessed. Sequencing and analysis were restricted to the TCR beta chain.

In this sample, this clonotype turned up once. This receptor's antigen is unknown. No base qualities exist here, and no much larger clone lies one base off it. One read represents weak support. The library was produced with multiplex PCR. The listed sequencing device is Illumina HiSeq 4000. iRepertoire HTBI primers and Arm-PCR amplification of CDR3 regions were used to construct TCR beta libraries. Before sequencing, the PCR products underwent gel purification. Turning to the authors' computational methods: Across samples, fewer than 70 TRBV and approximately 15 TRBJ segments were identified and used for gene usage analysis of CDR3 amino acid clonotypes. Filtered high-quality paired reads were merged into contigs using COPE and FqMerger. BLAST was used to align contigs to IMGT TRBV, TRBD and TRBJ reference genes, with CDR3 defined following IMGT. Clonotypes above 0.1% frequency were classified as highly expanded clones. Shannon entropy was used to measure repertoire diversity, and the Gini coefficient was used to measure V-J evenness. A clonotype was considered public if more than one individual shared it. Clones were called with MiXCR by TCRdb after fastp trimmed the public reads at Q25, and only in-frame beta chains were retained. Each entry merges the rows of one CDR3 protein and shows their most common DNA and genes. The V and J calls follow TCRdb's processing rather than the paper's. The sample records 450,000 to 500,000 distinct CDR3 sequences, around 15% of which are singletons. 12% of the sample comes from the top ten.

The time point label of this sample denotes: newly diagnosed GD, antithyroid drugs for less than 3 months. For both TCR sequencing and RNA sequencing, RNA was extracted from PBMCs using TRIzol. Graves' disease was diagnosed according to American Thyroid Association guidelines. The patients came from an endocrinology department in Xi'an, China. From each patient, 7.5 to 10 milliliters of peripheral blood was collected into an EDTA anticoagulant tube. PBMCs were isolated by Ficoll Paque Plus density gradient separation without further T cell sorting. RNA quality was checked with an Agilent 2100 Bioanalyzer and agarose gel, and concentration with a NanoDrop 2000. These data are also associated with another study on T cells in Graves' hyperthyroidism and ophthalmopathy. Per that second paper: Stable Graves' hyperthyroidism was defined as no progression to ophthalmopathy during 18 months of follow-up. Hyperthyroidism patients were aged 18 to 65 years and newly diagnosed, with disease duration of less than 2 months. Any patient with an uncontrolled infection, another autoimmune disease, pregnancy or lactation was excluded. Diagnoses were based on clinical symptoms, serum thyroxine and TRAb, thyroid ultrasound and orbital computed tomography. The first round of RT-PCR for the TCR CDR3 was performed with the HTBI primer set and the Qiagen OneStep RT-PCR kit. Most expanded thyroid clonotypes (frequency above 0.001) were also detected in blood, suggesting blood repertoires may reflect thyroid immune responses. A model built on a 13 V-J signature distinguished ophthalmopathy from stable hyperthyroidism, reaching around 90% sensitivity and 81.08% specificity in cross-validation and 80%/75% in testing. In validation, the model predicted progression to ophthalmopathy with 65% to 71% sensitivity and about 72% specificity, a median of 6.5 months before onset. A discovery cohort of about a hundred patients, roughly 40 with Graves' ophthalmopathy and over 55 with stable Graves' hyperthyroidism, was used to find distinguishing TCR V-J signatures. Prospective prediction of ophthalmopathy was tested in an independent validation cohort of 18 to 20 hyperthyroidism patients and 15 to 17 patients who later progressed to ophthalmopathy. The 100 or so discovery patients were randomly divided into training and test sets at a 7:3 ratio. Thyroid tissue and blood T-cell repertoires from roughly 6 Graves' hyperthyroidism patients were also compared in the study. After sampling, hyperthyroidism patients received methimazole starting at 30 mg daily, and ophthalmopathy patients received high-dose intravenous methylprednisolone. The libraries were constructed in a second round of multiplex PCR and then size-selected and purified. Libraries were sequenced paired-end with 100 bp reads on an Illumina HiSeq2000. SOAPnuke was used to process the raw data, with reads discarded if the reads contained adapters or uncalled bases, had a mean Phred below 15, or lacked an exact constant-primer or identifier match. High-quality paired reads were merged using COPE v1.2.5, and each unique nucleotide sequence was defined as a clonotype. MiTCR v1.1 was used to align clonotypes to the IMGT TRBV, TRBD and TRBJ reference segments. The analysis included only V-J combinations with a frequency above 0.0001, which together covered 99% to 99.2% of the repertoires. A TCS score was defined as the ratio between F50 (clonal expansion) and ExV (chaos), using BLOSUM62-based TCRdist between CDR3 peptides within each V-J. Welch's t-statistics and random forest reduced 500 to 550 V-J features to roughly 13, which were used in a naive Bayes classifier (R e1071). Sample size was not statistically predetermined, and investigators were not blinded to group allocation. The paper reports TCR Vbeta CDR3 sequencing of approximately 140 peripheral blood samples: around 41 ophthalmopathy, under 80 hyperthyroidism and around 17 progressor patients.

The origin of this receptor is a man aged 40-55 years with Graves disease. Donor details come from another sample of the same person, matched by shared clones. Sequenced material: peripheral blood mononuclear cells (PBMCs), taken at new diagnosis, from a patient treated with antithyroid drugs.

The CDR3 loop reads CASRMALVGSYEQYF. The DNA sequence follows: TGTGCCAGTCGGATGGCACTAGTTGGCTCCTACGAGCAGTACTTC. The chain employs TRBV19 and TRBJ2-7, with TRBD2 as a weak D call on 5 bases. The CDR3, from cysteine to phenylalanine, totals 15 residues. Kept here is only the CDR3 DNA, which spans 45 bases and is read in frame from base 1. Taken from the germline V gene (reference sequence), the CDR1 and CDR2 loops are LNHDA and SQIVND. The V and J ends are trimmed by 8 bases and 0 bases, leaving 17 bases between them.